This T cell receptor beta chain was observed in a study of cytomegalovirus exposure and HLA in healthy donors. Study conclusions and caveats: Most TCR sequences proved rare, with some public TCRs found in many donors. The tendency of first-cohort TCR clusters to co-occur in the roughly 130 validation repertoires was the finding of a later analysis. According to the study, some 160 TCR beta chains were cytomegalovirus-associated.

A 120-subject validation cohort, separate from the roughly 680-subject first cohort, supplied the donors. The CDR3 has 13 amino acids. Trimming cost V 4 bases and J 0 bases, with 9 bases left between them. Germline V gene sequence: CDR1 GTSNPN, CDR2 SVGIG (reference sequence). With respect to this clone: As yet, its antigen is unknown.

Some clones are missing from TCRdb's copy, which holds only in-frame ones; the method was immunoSEQ multiplex PCR. This sample has approximately 150,000 clones, with more than 85% found just once. This sequence originates from a young man in good health and CMV-seropositive. The chain joins TRBV30 to TRBJ1-1; D might be TRBD1 (5 bases). Material for sequencing was PBMCs. CDR3 loop: CAWTGSLNTEAFF. The CDR3 DNA is TGTGCCTGGACAGGGTCGCTGAACACTGAAGCTTTCTTT.